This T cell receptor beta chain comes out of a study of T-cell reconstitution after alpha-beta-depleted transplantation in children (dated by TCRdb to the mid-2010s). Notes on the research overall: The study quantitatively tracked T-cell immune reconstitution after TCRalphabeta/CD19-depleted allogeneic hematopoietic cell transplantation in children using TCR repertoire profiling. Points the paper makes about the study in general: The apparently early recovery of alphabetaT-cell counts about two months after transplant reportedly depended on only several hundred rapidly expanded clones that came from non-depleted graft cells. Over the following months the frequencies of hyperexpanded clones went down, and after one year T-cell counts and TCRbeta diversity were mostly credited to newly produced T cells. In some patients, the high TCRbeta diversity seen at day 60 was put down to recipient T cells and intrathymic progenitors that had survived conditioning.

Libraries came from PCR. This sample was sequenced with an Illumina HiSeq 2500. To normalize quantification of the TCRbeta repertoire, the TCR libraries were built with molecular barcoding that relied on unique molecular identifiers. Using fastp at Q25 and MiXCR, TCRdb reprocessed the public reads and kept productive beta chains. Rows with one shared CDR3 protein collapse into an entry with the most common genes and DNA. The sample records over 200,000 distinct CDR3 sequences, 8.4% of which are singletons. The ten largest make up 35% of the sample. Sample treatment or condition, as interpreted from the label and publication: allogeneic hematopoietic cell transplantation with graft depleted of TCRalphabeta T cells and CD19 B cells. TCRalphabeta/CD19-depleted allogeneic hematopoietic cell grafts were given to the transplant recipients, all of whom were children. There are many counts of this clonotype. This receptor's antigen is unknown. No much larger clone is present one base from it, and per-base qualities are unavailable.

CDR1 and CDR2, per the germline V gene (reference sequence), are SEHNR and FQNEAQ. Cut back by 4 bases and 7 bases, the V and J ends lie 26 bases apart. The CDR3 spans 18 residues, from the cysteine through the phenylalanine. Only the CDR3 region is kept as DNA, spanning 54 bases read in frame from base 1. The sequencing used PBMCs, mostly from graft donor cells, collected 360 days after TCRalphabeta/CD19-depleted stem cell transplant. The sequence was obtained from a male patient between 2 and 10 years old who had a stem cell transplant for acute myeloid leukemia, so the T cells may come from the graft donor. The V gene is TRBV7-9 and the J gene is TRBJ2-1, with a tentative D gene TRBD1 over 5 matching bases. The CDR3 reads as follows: CASSSLTMGRGGMNEQFF. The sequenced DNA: TGTGCCAGCAGCTCCCTAACAATGGGGCGAGGCGGCATGAATGAGCAGTTCTTC.